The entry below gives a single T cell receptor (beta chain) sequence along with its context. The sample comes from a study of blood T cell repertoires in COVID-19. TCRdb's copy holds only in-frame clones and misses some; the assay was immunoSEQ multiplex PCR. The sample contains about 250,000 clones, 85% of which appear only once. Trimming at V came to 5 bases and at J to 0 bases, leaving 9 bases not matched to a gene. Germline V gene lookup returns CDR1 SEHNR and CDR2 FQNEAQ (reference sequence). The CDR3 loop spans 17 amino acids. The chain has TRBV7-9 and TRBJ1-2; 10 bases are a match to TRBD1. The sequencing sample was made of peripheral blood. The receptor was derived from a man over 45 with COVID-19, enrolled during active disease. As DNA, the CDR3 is TGTGCCAGCAGCCCAGACAGGGGGCTTTCGACTAACTATGGCTACACCTTC. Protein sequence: CASSPDRGLSTNYGYTF.